In its sample, the clone carrying this TCR beta chain was seen once. What it recognizes is unknown. The sample comes from a study of cytomegalovirus exposure and HLA in healthy donors. Sequencing was performed with immunoSEQ multiplex PCR; in TCRdb, only in-frame clones are kept and a portion is missing. The table shows under 150,000 clones, with around 88% occurring only once. Study-wide points: Cytomegalovirus status was reportedly diagnosed by the classifier with high sensitivity and specificity.

Germline lookup yields CDR1 MNHNY and CDR2 SVGAGI (reference sequence). CDR3 length: 14 residues. After removal of 10 bases from V and 1 base from J, the junction contained 5 bases not matched to a gene. This receptor was identified in a young woman in good health and CMV-seropositive. The rearrangement links TRBV6-6 to TRBJ2-5; 11 nucleotides line up with TRBD1. The sample consisted of PBMCs. CDR3 residues: CATEDRGRQETQYF. The CDR3 coding sequence is TGTGCCACTGAGGACAGGGGGCGCCAAGAGACCCAGTACTTC.